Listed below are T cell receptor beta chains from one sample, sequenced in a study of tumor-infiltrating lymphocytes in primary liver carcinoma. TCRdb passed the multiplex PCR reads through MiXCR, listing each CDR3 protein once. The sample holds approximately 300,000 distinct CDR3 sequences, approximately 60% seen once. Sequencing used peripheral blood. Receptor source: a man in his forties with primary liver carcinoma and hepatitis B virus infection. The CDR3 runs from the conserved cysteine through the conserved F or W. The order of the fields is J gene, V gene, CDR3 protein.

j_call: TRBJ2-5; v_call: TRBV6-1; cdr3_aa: CARTLAGGPMDRVTQYF
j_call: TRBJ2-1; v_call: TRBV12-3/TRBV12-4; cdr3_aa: CASKGASSYNEQFF
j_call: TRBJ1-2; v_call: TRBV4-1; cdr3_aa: CASSQEGARYGYTF
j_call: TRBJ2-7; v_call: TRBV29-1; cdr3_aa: CSAAAGGGYEQYF
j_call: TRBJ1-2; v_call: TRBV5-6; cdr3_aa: CASSLVGTGGYTF
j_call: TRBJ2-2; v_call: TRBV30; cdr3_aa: CAWSLAGNTGELFF
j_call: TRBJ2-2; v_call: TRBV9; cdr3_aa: CASSPKMVAGGTGKLFF
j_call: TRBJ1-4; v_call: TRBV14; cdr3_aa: CASSRNILSTNEKLFF
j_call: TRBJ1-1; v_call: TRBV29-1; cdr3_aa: CSVVEANTDAFF
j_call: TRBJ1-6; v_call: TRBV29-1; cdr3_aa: CSVRQGANSPLHF
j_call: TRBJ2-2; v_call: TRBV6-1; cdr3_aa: CASSDWATGELFF
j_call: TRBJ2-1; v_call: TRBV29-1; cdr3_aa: CSVEPGNEQFF
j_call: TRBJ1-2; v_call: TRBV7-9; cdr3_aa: CALKKGVEKGYTF
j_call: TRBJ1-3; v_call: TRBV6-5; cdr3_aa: CASSYAAEGNTIYF
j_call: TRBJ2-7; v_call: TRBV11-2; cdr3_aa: CVSSFNVDGSYEQYF
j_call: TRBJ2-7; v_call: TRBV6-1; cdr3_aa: CASSDPPQSYEQYF
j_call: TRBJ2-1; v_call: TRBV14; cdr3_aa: CASSQDLVPRVSSYNEQLF
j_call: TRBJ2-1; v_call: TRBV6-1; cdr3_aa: CASSGSSGQGAGNEQFF
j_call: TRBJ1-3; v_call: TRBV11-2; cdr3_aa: CASSLDILVSGNIIYF
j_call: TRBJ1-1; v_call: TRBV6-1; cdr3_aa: CASSTGTPNTEAFF
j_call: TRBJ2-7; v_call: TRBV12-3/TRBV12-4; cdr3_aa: CASGSTGRYEQYF
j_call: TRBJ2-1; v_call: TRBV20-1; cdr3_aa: CSARGPSGLHEQFF
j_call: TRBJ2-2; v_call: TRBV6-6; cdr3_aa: CASSRTSVNTGELLF
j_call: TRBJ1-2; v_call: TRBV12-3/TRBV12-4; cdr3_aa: CASQISPNYGYTF
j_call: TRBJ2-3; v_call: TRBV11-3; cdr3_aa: CASSHLTGDEDTQYF
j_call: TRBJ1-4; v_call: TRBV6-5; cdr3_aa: CASSYKLGVNEKLFF
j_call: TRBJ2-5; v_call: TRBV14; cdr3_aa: CASSQIAGVPETQYF
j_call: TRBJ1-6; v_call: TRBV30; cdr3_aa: CAWSSGYDTPLHF
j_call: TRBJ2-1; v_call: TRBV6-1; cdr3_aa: CASSYSGGEFF
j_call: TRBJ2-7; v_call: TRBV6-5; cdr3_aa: CASSYSGTGSNEQYF
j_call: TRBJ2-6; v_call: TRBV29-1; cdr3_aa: CSASDSGANVLTF
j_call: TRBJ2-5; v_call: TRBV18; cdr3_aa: CASSPTNGETQYF
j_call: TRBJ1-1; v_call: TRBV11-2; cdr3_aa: CACRPEHKASF
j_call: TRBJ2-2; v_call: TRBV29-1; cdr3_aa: CSGKGQGNTGELFF
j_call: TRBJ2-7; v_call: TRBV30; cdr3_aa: CAWTQGLAGRYEQYF
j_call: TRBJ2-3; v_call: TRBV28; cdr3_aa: CASSFWRGSTDTQYF
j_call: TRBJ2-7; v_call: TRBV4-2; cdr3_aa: CACSQGLAGGYEQYF
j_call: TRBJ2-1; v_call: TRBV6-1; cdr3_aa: CANSRETVGRRHYNEQFF
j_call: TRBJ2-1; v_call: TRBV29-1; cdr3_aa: CSVAGGTWGTYNEQFF
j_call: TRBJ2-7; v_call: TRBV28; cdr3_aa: CASSPPPGLADGIEQYF
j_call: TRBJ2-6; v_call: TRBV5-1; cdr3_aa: CASSRTGRASGANVLTF
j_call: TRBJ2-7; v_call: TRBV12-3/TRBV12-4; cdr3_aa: CASSLGVGEQYF
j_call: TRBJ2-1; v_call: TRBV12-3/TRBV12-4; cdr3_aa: CASSLEEREGNYNEQFF
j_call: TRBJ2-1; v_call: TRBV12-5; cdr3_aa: CASGLQGGEQFF
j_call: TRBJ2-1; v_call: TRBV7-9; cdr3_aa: CASSSWTSGKYNEQFF
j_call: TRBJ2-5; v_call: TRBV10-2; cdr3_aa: CASSDPFQGLETQYF
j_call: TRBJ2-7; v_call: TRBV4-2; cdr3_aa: CASSQDSPGRTDEQYF
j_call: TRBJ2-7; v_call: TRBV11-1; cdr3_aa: CASSLPLSTGGNYEHYF
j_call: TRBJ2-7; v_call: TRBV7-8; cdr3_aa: CASSSSGSLLEQYF
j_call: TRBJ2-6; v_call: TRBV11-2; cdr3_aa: CASSLVGQGATGANVRTF
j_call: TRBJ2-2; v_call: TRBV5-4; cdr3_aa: CASSLAGRSTVELFF
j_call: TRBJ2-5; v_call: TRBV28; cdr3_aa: CASGRAQETQYF
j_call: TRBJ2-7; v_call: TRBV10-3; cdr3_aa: CVISAGLAGTSYEQYF
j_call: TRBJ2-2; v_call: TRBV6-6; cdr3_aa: CASRPGHTFTGELFF
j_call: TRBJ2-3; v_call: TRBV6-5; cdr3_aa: CASSPRAGGTDTQYF
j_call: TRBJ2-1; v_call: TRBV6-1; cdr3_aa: CASSEPRGETHNEQFF
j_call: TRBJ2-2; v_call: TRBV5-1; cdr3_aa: CASSLRTQGGGELFF
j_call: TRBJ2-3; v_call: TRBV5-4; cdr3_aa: CASSFRGLITDTQYF
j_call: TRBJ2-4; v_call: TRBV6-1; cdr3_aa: CASSFRTGVAKYIQYF